This note documents a single TCR beta chain sequence. The record originates from a study of shared clonotypes between healthy human individuals. This CDR3 region has 14 residues. Between the trimmed V and J ends, which lost 1 base and 4 bases, there was a span of 10 bases. Germline V gene data show CDR1 as SGHAT and CDR2 as FQNNGV. The repertoire was sequenced with immunoSEQ multiplex PCR; TCRdb's copy has only in-frame clones and lacks some. The sample lists 2 million to 2.5 million clones, roughly 95% seen once, with less than 0.15% in the top ten. The TCR sequence derives from a man aged 18 to 35 in good health. Sample: naive CD4+ T cells sorted from blood. The subset here: CD45RA+ positively selected. The V call is TRBV11-2, the J call TRBJ1-2, with D maybe TRBD1 (5 bases). CDR3 coding DNA: TGTGCCAGCAGCTTAGCCCAGGGCCCCTATGGCTACACCTTC. Translating gives CASSLAQGPYGYTF.